The 7 T cell receptor beta chains in this list originate from one sample, sequenced in a study of neurological immune-mediated disorders. TCRdb redid the calling of the 5' RACE reads with MiXCR, one entry per CDR3 protein. The table includes approximately 38,000 distinct CDR3 sequences, 2.5% detected once. Sequencing input: PBMCs. The receptors stem from a man aged 45-60 years with multiple sclerosis.

The sample holds many counts of this clonotype. The rearrangement links TRBV7-9 to TRBJ1-4, with 7 nucleotides matching TRBD1. Germline CDR1 SEHNR, CDR2 FQNEAQ (reference sequence). With V trimmed by 10 bases and J by 8 bases, 13 bases remained unmatched. There are 14 residues in the CDR3. The CDR3 spells CAISIGGGSEKLFF. CDR3 DNA: TGTGCCATCTCGATAGGAGGGGGCAGCGAAAAACTGTTTTTT.

This clonotype was counted ten times or more. A much larger clone differs by one base, so this may be a read error. The gene calls are TRBV5-1 and TRBJ2-4; D may be TRBD1 (5 bases). The CDR3 covers 13 residues. V lost 0 bases to trimming and J lost 8 bases, with 9 bases between them. Germline V gene data show CDR1 as SGHRS and CDR2 as YFSETQ. Written as DNA, the CDR3 is TGCGCCAGCAGCTTGGAGAAGGGGTACATTCAGTACTTC. The encoded protein is CASSLEKGYIQYF. Using reference TRBV5-1 and TRBJ2-4 for the parts outside the CDR3, the full variable domain is KAGVTQTPRYLIKTRGQQVTLSCSPISGHRSVSWYQQTPGQGLQFLFEYFSETQRNKGNFPGRFSGRQFSNSRSEMNVSTLELGDSALYLCASSLEKGYIQYFGAGTRLSVL.

Many counts were recorded for this clonotype. The V call is TRBV20-1, the J call TRBJ2-7, with TRBD2 as a possible D gene (6 bases). Trimming left V 4 bases short and J 6 bases short, with 28 bases between. CDR1 is DFQATT and CDR2 is SNEGSKA in the germline V gene (reference sequence). CDR3 length: 17 amino acids. The CDR3 reads CSATARGVGRSVSEQYF. The CDR3 coding sequence is TGCAGTGCTACCGCCCGCGGGGTAGGGAGGTCCGTCAGCGAGCAGTACTTC.

This clonotype has ten or more counts. V gene TRBV7-2 combines with J gene TRBJ2-1, with D possibly being TRBD2 (6 bases). With 6 bases removed from V and 3 bases from J, the gap between germline ends came to 12 bases. The CDR3 consists of 14 residues. Germline CDR1 reads SGHTA; CDR2 reads FQGNSA. The CDR3 DNA reads TGTGCCAGCAGGGGGTCCGGGAGCTACAATGAGCAGTTCTTC. Protein product: CASRGSGSYNEQFF.

This clonotype has at least ten counts. The chain is built from TRBV4-3 and TRBJ1-5; no clear D. Germline assignment: CDR1 LGHNA and CDR2 YSLEER. The CDR3 covers 15 residues. Trimming pared 0 bases from V and 5 bases from J, leaving 11 bases between. CDR3 loop: CASSQEWQPYQPQHF. The CDR3 region has the DNA TGCGCCAGCAGCCAAGAATGGCAGCCTTATCAGCCCCAGCATTTT.

This clonotype has at least ten counts. The J gene is TRBJ2-7, the V gene TRBV6-6; tentative D call: TRBD1 (6 bases). Looked up from germline, CDR1 is MNHNY and CDR2 is SVGAGI (reference sequence). V lost 0 bases, J lost 2 bases, and 11 bases lay in between. This CDR3 has 15 residues. CDR3 protein: CASSYSSGETYEQYF. CDR3 in DNA: TGTGCCAGCAGTTACTCCTCAGGGGAGACCTACGAGCAGTACTTC.

This clonotype has just a few counts. The V call is TRBV7-8, the J call TRBJ1-6; D is unclear. CDR1 is SGHVS, CDR2 FQNEAQ, per germline. The CDR3 covers 18 residues. The V and J ends lost 6 bases and 4 bases respectively, with 22 bases between them. The CDR3 DNA reads as TGTGCCAGCAGGCGTCCTCCTTCGGGAGTCTCATATAATTCACCCCTCCACTTT. Translation: CASRRPPSGVSYNSPLHF.